The T cell receptor (beta chain) under discussion was sequenced for a study of beta chain features in type 1 diabetes. Study-level points and caveats: In patients and controls equally, PCR might favor templates that are shorter.

This clone was seen only a few times. The target antigen is unknown. Reverse transcription of all isolated RNA meant that expressed TCRB transcripts were sequenced. Using immunoSEQ multiplex PCR, the repertoire was profiled, and TCRdb retains in-frame clones only, with some absent. The profile covers some 410,000 clones, with more than 9.5% appearing a single time and more than 0.045% taken by the ten largest. CDR1 and CDR2 from the germline V gene are LNHNV and YYDKDF (reference sequence). The CDR3 runs to 13 residues. V was shortened by 8 bases and J by 2 bases, with 10 bases between the two germline ends.

Sequencing used naive CD4+ T cells from blood. The TCR sequence derives from a woman younger than 30 in good health. The rearrangement links TRBV15 to TRBJ2-1, with D hard to call. The DNA of the CDR3 is TGTGCCACCTCCCTTGGGACCTACAATGAGCAGTTCTTC. Protein: CATSLGTYNEQFF.